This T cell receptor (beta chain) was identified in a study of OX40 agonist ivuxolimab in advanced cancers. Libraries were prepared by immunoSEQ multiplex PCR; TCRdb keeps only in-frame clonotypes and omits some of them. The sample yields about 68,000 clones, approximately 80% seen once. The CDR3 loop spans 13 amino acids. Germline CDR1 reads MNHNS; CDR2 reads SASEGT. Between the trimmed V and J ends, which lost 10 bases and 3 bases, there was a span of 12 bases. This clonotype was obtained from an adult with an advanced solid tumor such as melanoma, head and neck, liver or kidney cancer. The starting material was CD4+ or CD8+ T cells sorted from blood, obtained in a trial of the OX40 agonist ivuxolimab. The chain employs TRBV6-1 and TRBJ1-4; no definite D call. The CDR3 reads CATSGIANEKLFF. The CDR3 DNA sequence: TGTGCCACGTCGGGGATAGCTAATGAAAAACTGTTTTTT.